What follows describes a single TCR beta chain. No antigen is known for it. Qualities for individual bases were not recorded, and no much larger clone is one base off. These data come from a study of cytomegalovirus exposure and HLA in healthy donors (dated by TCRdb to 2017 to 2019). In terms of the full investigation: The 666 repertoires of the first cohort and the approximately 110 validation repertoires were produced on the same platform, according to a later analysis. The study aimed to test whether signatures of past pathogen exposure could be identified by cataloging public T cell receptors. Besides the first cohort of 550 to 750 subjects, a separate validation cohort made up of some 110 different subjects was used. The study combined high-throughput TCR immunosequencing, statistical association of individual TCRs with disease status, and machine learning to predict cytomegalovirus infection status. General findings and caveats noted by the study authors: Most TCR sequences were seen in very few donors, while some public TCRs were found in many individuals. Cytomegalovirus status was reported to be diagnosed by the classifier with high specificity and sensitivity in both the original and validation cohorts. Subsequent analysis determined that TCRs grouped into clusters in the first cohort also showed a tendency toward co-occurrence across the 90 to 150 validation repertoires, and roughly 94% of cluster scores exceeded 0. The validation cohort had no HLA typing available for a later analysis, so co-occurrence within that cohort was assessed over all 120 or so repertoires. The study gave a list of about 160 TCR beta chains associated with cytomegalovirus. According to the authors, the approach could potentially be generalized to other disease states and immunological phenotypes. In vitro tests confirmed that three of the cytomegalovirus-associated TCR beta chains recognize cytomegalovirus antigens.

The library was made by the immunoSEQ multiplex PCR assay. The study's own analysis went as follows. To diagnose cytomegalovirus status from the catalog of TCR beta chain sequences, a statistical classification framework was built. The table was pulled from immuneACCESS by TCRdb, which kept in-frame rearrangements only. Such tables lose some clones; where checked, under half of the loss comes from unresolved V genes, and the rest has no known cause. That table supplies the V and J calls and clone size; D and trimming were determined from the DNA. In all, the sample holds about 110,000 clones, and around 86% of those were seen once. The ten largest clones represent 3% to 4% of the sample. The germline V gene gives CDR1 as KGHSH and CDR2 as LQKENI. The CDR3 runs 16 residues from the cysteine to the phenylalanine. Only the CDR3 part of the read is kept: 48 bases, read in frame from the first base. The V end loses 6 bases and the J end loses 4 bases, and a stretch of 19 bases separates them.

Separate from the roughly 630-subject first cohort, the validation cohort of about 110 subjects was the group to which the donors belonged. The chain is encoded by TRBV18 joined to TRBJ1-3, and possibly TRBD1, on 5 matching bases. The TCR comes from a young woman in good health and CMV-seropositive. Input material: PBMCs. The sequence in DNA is TGTGCCAGCTCGCGGGACCTCTCCGAGCTCGGAAACACCATATATTTT. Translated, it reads CASSRDLSELGNTIYF.